This passage covers 22 T cell receptor beta chains from one sample sequenced in a study of T cells expressing NK-cell markers. From the 5' RACE reads, TCRdb lists one entry per CDR3 protein and no DNA. This sample's clone table lists more than 90,000 distinct CDR3 sequences. The sequenced sample was blood T cells: a sorted CD56 or NKG2C T cell subset, CD4+ or CD8+ T cells, or bulk PBMC T cells (not recorded which). The receptors here all came from a woman aged 18 to 69 in good health.

The rearrangement links TRBV7-9 to TRBJ1-6. Germline CDR1 reads SEHNR; CDR2 reads FQNEAQ (reference sequence). The CDR3 spans 16 residues. The CDR3 sequence is CASSLAQLSYNSPLHF. Filled out from reference TRBV7-9 and TRBJ1-6, the complete variable domain reads DTGVSQNPRHKITKRGQNVTFRCDPISEHNRLYWYRQTLGQGPEFLTYFQNEAQLEKSRLLSDRFSAERPKGSFSTLEIQRTEQGDSAMYLCASSLAQLSYNSPLHFGNGTRLTVT.

This chain joins TRBV5-5 and TRBJ1-2; TCRdb gives TRBD1 as the D gene, but with no DNA this cannot be confirmed. The CDR3 spans 14 residues. Per the germline V gene, CDR1 is SGHKS and CDR2 is YYEKEE (reference sequence). CDR3 region: CASSLVGVDYGYTF.

V gene TRBV29-1 combines with J gene TRBJ2-2; TCRdb's D call, TRBD2, is unchecked because there is no DNA. Per germline, CDR1 SQVTM and CDR2 ANQGSEA. The CDR3 has 12 amino acids. The CDR3 loop is CSSAGGGGELFF.

The V gene is TRBV12-3 or TRBV12-4, the J gene TRBJ1-1; TCRdb's D gene call, TRBD1, goes unchecked for lack of DNA. The CDR3 totals 12 residues. The CDR3 loop reads CASSGLGAEAFF.

The chain links TRBV7-3 to TRBJ2-3; TCRdb calls TRBD1, which cannot be checked without DNA. This CDR3 spans 14 amino acids. Germline CDR1 SGHTA, CDR2 FQGTGA. CDR3 region: CASSTGTGTDTQYF.

The J gene is TRBJ2-2, the V gene TRBV2. Germline CDR1 reads SNHLY; CDR2 reads FYNNEI. The CDR3 is 20 amino acids. The CDR3 region is CASSEAYPFPGTANTGELFF. Combining the CDR3 with reference TRBV2 and TRBJ2-2 gives the whole variable domain EPEVTQTPSHQVTQMGQEVILRCVPISNHLYFYWYRQILGQKVEFLVSFYNNEISEKSEIFDDQFSVERPDGSNFTLKIRSTKLEDSAMYFCASSEAYPFPGTANTGELFFGEGSRLTVL.

The chain carries TRBV7-9 and TRBJ1-2. The CDR3 spans 12 residues. Germline assignment: CDR1 SEHNR and CDR2 FQNEAQ (reference sequence). This CDR3 is CASSLYNRGYTF.

V is TRBV20-1 and J is TRBJ1-1. Per the germline V gene, CDR1 is DFQATT and CDR2 is SNEGSKA (reference sequence). This CDR3 has 11 residues. CDR3 amino acids: CSARTVTEAFF.

The chain links TRBV7-9 to TRBJ2-3; TCRdb's assignment of TRBD1 cannot be checked, as there is no DNA. CDR1 is SEHNR, CDR2 FQNEAQ, per germline (reference sequence). The CDR3 contains 12 residues. CDR3 protein: CASSYPEGSQYF. Full variable domain (rest looked up from reference TRBV7-9 and TRBJ2-3): DTGVSQNPRHKITKRGQNVTFRCDPISEHNRLYWYRQTLGQGPEFLTYFQNEAQLEKSRLLSDRFSAERPKGSFSTLEIQRTEQGDSAMYLCASSYPEGSQYFGPGTRLTVL.

The chain couples TRBV7-6 to TRBJ2-5. This CDR3 contains 13 residues. CDR1 and CDR2 from the germline V gene are SGHVS and FNYEAQ. The CDR3 sequence: CASSFSLQETQYF.

V and J are TRBV29-1 and TRBJ2-7; the D call of TRBD1 rests on TCRdb alone, since no DNA is present to check it. This CDR3 comprises 15 residues. The germline gives CDR1 SQVTM, CDR2 ANQGSEA. The chain's CDR3 is CSATEGSGIAYEQYF.

J is TRBJ2-7 and V is TRBV7-2. The CDR3 extends over 14 amino acids. Germline V CDR1 and CDR2: SGHTA, FQGNSA. CDR3: CASSFSGFIYEQYF. Full variable domain (missing parts from reference TRBV7-2 and TRBJ2-7): GAGVSQSPSNKVTEKGKDVELRCDPISGHTALYWYRQSLGQGLEFLIYFQGNSAPDKSGLPSDRFSAERTGGSVSTLTIQRTQQEDSAVYLCASSFSGFIYEQYFGPGTRLTVT.

The chain is built from TRBV19 and TRBJ2-2; the D call of TRBD2 rests on TCRdb alone, since no DNA is present to check it. The germline V gene has CDR1 LNHDA and CDR2 SQIVND (reference sequence). The CDR3 totals 14 residues. The CDR3 spells CASSQFTSPGELFF. Based on the CDR3 plus reference TRBV19 and TRBJ2-2, the full variable domain is DGGITQSPKYLFRKEGQNVTLSCEQNLNHDAMYWYRQDPGQGLRLIYYSQIVNDFQKGDIAEGYSVSREKKESFPLTVTSAQKNPTAFYLCASSQFTSPGELFFGEGSRLTVL.

The CDR3 region is CASSQAGGLAGVYQETQYF. The J gene is TRBJ2-5, the V gene TRBV4-2; TCRdb names TRBD2, which stays unverified in the absence of DNA. Germline CDR1 is LGHNA and CDR2 is YNFKEQ. The CDR3 runs to 19 residues.

This chain joins TRBV3-1 and TRBJ2-7; without DNA, the TCRdb call of TRBD1 cannot be checked. CDR3 length: 13 amino acids. The V gene's germline CDR1 is LGHDT and CDR2 YNNKEL (reference sequence). This chain's CDR3 is CASRRDSTYEQYF.

The genes are TRBV7-2 and TRBJ2-7; the TCRdb call, TRBD1, lacks DNA for checking. CDR3 size: 14 residues. Germline assignment: CDR1 SGHTA and CDR2 FQGNSA. Here the CDR3 reads CASSHAPGNYEQYF. The full variable domain, with the rest looked up from reference TRBV7-2 and TRBJ2-7, is GAGVSQSPSNKVTEKGKDVELRCDPISGHTALYWYRQSLGQGLEFLIYFQGNSAPDKSGLPSDRFSAERTGGSVSTLTIQRTQQEDSAVYLCASSHAPGNYEQYFGPGTRLTVT.

The chain links TRBV12-3 or TRBV12-4 to TRBJ2-2; TCRdb returns TRBD1, unconfirmable since there is no DNA. The CDR3 sequence is 17 residues long. CDR3 amino acids: CASSHAPTGPNTGELFF.

The rearrangement joins TRBV28 to TRBJ2-1. There are 14 residues in the CDR3. Looked up from germline, CDR1 is MDHEN and CDR2 is SYDVKM. This CDR3 reads CASSGRGLYNEQIF. Combining the CDR3 with reference TRBV28 and TRBJ2-1 gives the whole variable domain DVKVTQSSRYLVKRTGEKVFLECVQDMDHENMFWYRQDPGLGLRLIYFSYDVKMKEKGDIPEGYSVSREKKERFSLILESASTNQTSMYLCASSGRGLYNEQIFGPGTRLTVL.

The chain recombines TRBV30 with TRBJ2-3. CDR3 length equals 13 residues. Germline values: CDR1 GTSNPN, CDR2 SVGIG (reference sequence). Here the CDR3 reads CAWSVASADTQYF.

The J gene is TRBJ2-1, the V gene TRBV20-1. The germline V gene encodes CDR1 DFQATT and CDR2 SNEGSKA (reference sequence). The CDR3 is 16 residues long. CDR3 residues: CSARDPKRGLYNEQFF.

This chain uses TRBV4-3 with TRBJ2-7. This CDR3 region has 15 residues. CDR1 is LGHNA, CDR2 YSLEER, per germline. The CDR3 reads CASSQHRGGSYEQYF.

J is TRBJ2-7 and V is TRBV29-1; with no DNA, the TCRdb D assignment of TRBD1 cannot be verified. Germline V lookup: CDR1 SQVTM, CDR2 ANQGSEA. The CDR3 sequence is 13 residues long. The CDR3 spells CSVWLGIGAEQYF.